Listed below are T cell receptor beta chains from one sample, sequenced in a study of CD8 T cells in Susac syndrome. In TCRdb, the immunoSEQ multiplex PCR reads were re-called with MiXCR into one record per CDR3 protein. The data hold approximately 150,000 distinct CDR3 sequences, with 94% observed a single time. The sample comprised CD4+ T cells from PBMCs. The receptors stem from a human donor with multiple sclerosis. The CDR3 runs from the conserved cysteine through the conserved F or W. The D gene is left open where the match is weak. Size values are once, few and many counts, or a class for expanded clones, and some rows have none.

d_gene: .; abundance: .; len: 14; v_gene: TRBV5-1; j_gene: TRBJ2-7; CDR3aa: CASSLDGTGYEQYF; CDR3nt: TGCGCCAGCAGCTTGGACGGGACTGGCTACGAGCAGTACTTC
d_gene: .; abundance: .; len: 13; v_gene: TRBV6-1; j_gene: TRBJ1-2; CDR3aa: CASSTGRTYGYTF; CDR3nt: TGTGCCAGCAGTACAGGGAGGACCTATGGCTACACCTTC
d_gene: .; abundance: .; len: 14; v_gene: TRBV28; j_gene: TRBJ1-2; CDR3aa: CASSPNAGNYGYTF; CDR3nt: TGTGCCAGCAGTCCGAACGCGGGTAACTATGGCTACACCTTC
d_gene: TRBD1; abundance: .; len: 15; v_gene: TRBV19; j_gene: TRBJ1-1; CDR3aa: CASSRRQGRGTEAFF; CDR3nt: TGTGCCAGTAGTCGCCGACAGGGTAGGGGAACTGAAGCTTTCTTT
d_gene: .; abundance: .; len: 10; v_gene: TRBV20-1; j_gene: TRBJ2-7; CDR3aa: CSGGSYEQYF; CDR3nt: TGCAGCGGGGGTTCCTACGAGCAGTACTTC
d_gene: .; abundance: .; len: 15; v_gene: TRBV4-3; j_gene: TRBJ2-7; CDR3aa: CASSQELGSSYEQYF; CDR3nt: TGCGCCAGCAGCCAAGAGTTGGGAAGCTCCTACGAGCAGTACTTC
d_gene: .; abundance: .; len: 12; v_gene: TRBV30; j_gene: TRBJ1-2; CDR3aa: CAWTGNNYGYTF; CDR3nt: TGTGCCTGGACAGGGAATAACTATGGCTACACCTTC
d_gene: TRBD2; abundance: .; len: 16; v_gene: TRBV5-1; j_gene: TRBJ2-3; CDR3aa: CASRTSGRYGTDTQYF; CDR3nt: TGCGCCAGCCGGACTAGCGGGAGATACGGCACAGATACGCAGTATTTT
d_gene: TRBD2; abundance: .; len: 20; v_gene: TRBV11-1; j_gene: TRBJ2-1; CDR3aa: CASSLRGSSLAGDPIHEQFF; CDR3nt: TGTGCCAGCAGCTTAAGAGGGTCCTCTCTAGCGGGTGACCCCATCCATGAGCAGTTCTTC
d_gene: TRBD2; abundance: .; len: 16; v_gene: TRBV5-4; j_gene: TRBJ2-3; CDR3aa: CASSLAAGGWEDTQYF; CDR3nt: TGTGCCAGCAGCTTGGCGGCGGGAGGGTGGGAAGATACGCAGTATTTT
d_gene: .; abundance: .; len: 16; v_gene: TRBV3-1; j_gene: TRBJ2-3; CDR3aa: CASSQDPGSWEDTQYF; CDR3nt: TGTGCCAGCAGCCAAGATCCAGGGAGCTGGGAAGATACGCAGTATTTT
d_gene: .; abundance: .; len: 14; v_gene: TRBV29-1; j_gene: TRBJ2-3; CDR3aa: CSVEGGPGADTQYF; CDR3nt: TGCAGCGTTGAAGGGGGCCCGGGGGCAGATACGCAGTATTTT
d_gene: .; abundance: .; len: 13; v_gene: TRBV12-3/TRBV12-4; j_gene: TRBJ1-5; CDR3aa: CASSWDINQPQHF; CDR3nt: TGTGCCAGCAGCTGGGATATCAATCAGCCCCAGCATTTT
d_gene: .; abundance: .; len: 13; v_gene: TRBV7-9; j_gene: TRBJ1-1; CDR3aa: CASSFPDSGEAFF; CDR3nt: TGTGCCAGCAGCTTCCCCGATTCAGGTGAAGCTTTCTTT
d_gene: TRBD1; abundance: .; len: 11; v_gene: TRBV24-1; j_gene: TRBJ1-1; CDR3aa: CATSDDRVAFF; CDR3nt: TGTGCCACCAGTGATGACAGGGTTGCTTTCTTT
d_gene: TRBD2; abundance: .; len: 14; v_gene: TRBV10-2; j_gene: TRBJ2-2; CDR3aa: CASSEAGDTGELFF; CDR3nt: TGCGCCAGCAGTGAGGCGGGAGACACCGGGGAGCTGTTTTTT
d_gene: .; abundance: .; len: 12; v_gene: TRBV5-1; j_gene: TRBJ2-5; CDR3aa: CASSSGQETQYF; CDR3nt: TGTGCCAGCAGCAGTGGCCAAGAGACCCAGTACTTC
d_gene: .; abundance: few; len: 11; v_gene: TRBV23-1; j_gene: TRBJ2-7; CDR3aa: CASSQCYEQYF; CDR3nt: TGCGCCAGCAGTCAATGCTACGAGCAGTACTTC
d_gene: TRBD2; abundance: few; len: 12; v_gene: TRBV5-1; j_gene: TRBJ2-7; CDR3aa: CASRGSGYEQYF; CDR3nt: TGCGCCAGCAGGGGTAGCGGGTACGAGCAGTACTTC
d_gene: .; abundance: .; len: 11; v_gene: TRBV12-3/TRBV12-4; j_gene: TRBJ2-7; CDR3aa: CASSFAGEQYF; CDR3nt: TGTGCCAGCAGTTTCGCAGGCGAGCAGTACTTC
d_gene: TRBD1; abundance: .; len: 16; v_gene: TRBV6-5; j_gene: TRBJ2-2; CDR3aa: CASSYQGQGSTGELFF; CDR3nt: TGTGCCAGCAGTTACCAGGGACAGGGAAGTACCGGGGAGCTGTTTTTT
d_gene: .; abundance: .; len: 12; v_gene: TRBV3-1; j_gene: TRBJ2-7; CDR3aa: CASSQTYYEQYF; CDR3nt: TGTGCCAGCAGCCAGACTTACTACGAGCAGTACTTC
d_gene: .; abundance: .; len: 15; v_gene: TRBV4-1; j_gene: TRBJ1-4; CDR3aa: CASSQVSGTNEKLFF; CDR3nt: TGCGCCAGCAGCCAAGTCTCGGGGACTAATGAAAAACTGTTTTTT
d_gene: TRBD1; abundance: .; len: 14; v_gene: TRBV6-5; j_gene: TRBJ1-4; CDR3aa: CASSPDRGGEKLFF; CDR3nt: TGTGCCAGCAGTCCCGACAGGGGGGGTGAAAAACTGTTTTTT
d_gene: .; abundance: .; len: 17; v_gene: TRBV29-1; j_gene: TRBJ2-3; CDR3aa: CSVEDRAEGFGTDTQYF; CDR3nt: TGCAGCGTTGAAGATCGGGCCGAGGGTTTTGGCACAGATACGCAGTATTTT
d_gene: .; abundance: .; len: 15; v_gene: TRBV10-2; j_gene: TRBJ1-2; CDR3aa: CASSMTSGAVDGYTF; CDR3nt: TGCGCCAGCAGTATGACGTCAGGGGCCGTGGATGGCTACACCTTC
d_gene: .; abundance: .; len: 10; v_gene: TRBV12-3/TRBV12-4; j_gene: TRBJ2-7; CDR3aa: CASSLEGQYF; CDR3nt: TGTGCCAGCAGTTTAGAAGGGCAGTACTTC
d_gene: TRBD2; abundance: once; len: 14; v_gene: TRBV29-1; j_gene: TRBJ2-1; CDR3aa: CSVVTSGSYNEQFF; CDR3nt: TGCAGCGTTGTAACTAGCGGGAGCTACAATGAGCAGTTCTTC
d_gene: .; abundance: .; len: 13; v_gene: TRBV5-4; j_gene: TRBJ1-3; CDR3aa: CASSFEGRNTIYF; CDR3nt: TGTGCCAGCAGCTTCGAGGGGAGAAACACCATATATTTT
d_gene: .; abundance: .; len: 19; v_gene: TRBV7-2; j_gene: TRBJ2-7; CDR3aa: CASSLGTGVSGRPSYEQYF; CDR3nt: TGTGCCAGCAGCTTAGGGACAGGGGTTAGCGGGAGGCCGTCCTACGAGCAGTACTTC
d_gene: TRBD1; abundance: .; len: 15; v_gene: TRBV29-1; j_gene: TRBJ2-5; CDR3aa: CSVDEGQGIGETQYF; CDR3nt: TGCAGCGTTGATGAAGGACAGGGGATTGGAGAGACCCAGTACTTC
d_gene: .; abundance: .; len: 12; v_gene: TRBV5-1; j_gene: TRBJ2-7; CDR3aa: CASSFSVGEQYF; CDR3nt: TGCGCCAGCAGCTTCTCCGTTGGCGAGCAGTACTTC
d_gene: .; abundance: .; len: 15; v_gene: TRBV2; j_gene: TRBJ1-4; CDR3aa: CASSVRGRGGEKLFF; CDR3nt: TGTGCCAGCAGTGTTAGAGGCAGGGGAGGAGAAAAACTGTTTTTT
d_gene: .; abundance: .; len: 11; v_gene: TRBV7-2; j_gene: TRBJ2-7; CDR3aa: CASSQRYEQYF; CDR3nt: TGTGCCAGCAGCCAACGATACGAGCAGTACTTC
d_gene: .; abundance: .; len: 14; v_gene: TRBV12-3/TRBV12-4; j_gene: TRBJ1-3; CDR3aa: CASSEQASGNTIYF; CDR3nt: TGTGCCAGCAGTGAACAGGCCTCTGGAAACACCATATATTTT
d_gene: TRBD1; abundance: once; len: 14; v_gene: TRBV6-5; j_gene: TRBJ2-7; CDR3aa: CASSRDRELYEQYF; CDR3nt: TGTGCCAGCAGCCGGGACAGAGAATTATACGAGCAGTACTTC
d_gene: .; abundance: .; len: 15; v_gene: TRBV11-3; j_gene: TRBJ2-1; CDR3aa: CASRCSVAAYNEQFF; CDR3nt: TGTGCCAGCAGGTGTTCTGTAGCGGCGTACAATGAGCAGTTCTTC
d_gene: TRBD1; abundance: .; len: 14; v_gene: TRBV20-1; j_gene: TRBJ2-5; CDR3aa: CSATDRVLQETQYF; CDR3nt: TGCAGTGCTACGGACAGGGTGTTACAAGAGACCCAGTACTTC
d_gene: .; abundance: .; len: 15; v_gene: TRBV29-1; j_gene: TRBJ2-3; CDR3aa: CSGGDPTGSTDTQYF; CDR3nt: TGCAGCGGGGGAGACCCAACAGGGAGCACAGATACGCAGTATTTT
d_gene: .; abundance: .; len: 14; v_gene: TRBV6-1; j_gene: TRBJ2-2; CDR3aa: CASSEVWGPGELFF; CDR3nt: TGTGCCAGCAGTGAAGTATGGGGGCCCGGGGAGCTGTTTTTT
d_gene: TRBD2; abundance: .; len: 15; v_gene: TRBV30; j_gene: TRBJ2-5; CDR3aa: CAWTKGLAGGETQYF; CDR3nt: TGTGCCTGGACCAAAGGACTAGCGGGAGGAGAGACCCAGTACTTC
d_gene: .; abundance: .; len: 15; v_gene: TRBV6-5; j_gene: TRBJ2-2; CDR3aa: CASSYSFLNTGELFF; CDR3nt: TGTGCCAGCAGTTACTCCTTTTTAAACACCGGGGAGCTGTTTTTT
d_gene: .; abundance: .; len: 13; v_gene: TRBV29-1; j_gene: TRBJ2-5; CDR3aa: CSARDFLGETQYF; CDR3nt: TGCAGCGCACGGGACTTTTTAGGAGAGACCCAGTACTTC
d_gene: .; abundance: once; len: 16; v_gene: TRBV5-4; j_gene: TRBJ1-2; CDR3aa: CASSLDPGVRYYGYTF; CDR3nt: TGTGCCAGCAGCTTGGACCCCGGGGTACGTTACTATGGCTACACCTTC
d_gene: .; abundance: .; len: 14; v_gene: TRBV2; j_gene: TRBJ2-1; CDR3aa: CASSDRGSYNEQFF; CDR3nt: TGTGCCAGCAGTGACAGGGGCTCCTACAATGAGCAGTTCTTC
d_gene: .; abundance: .; len: 14; v_gene: TRBV20-1; j_gene: TRBJ2-1; CDR3aa: CSASGGMGYNEQFF; CDR3nt: TGCAGTGCTAGCGGCGGCATGGGTTACAATGAGCAGTTCTTC
d_gene: .; abundance: .; len: 16; v_gene: TRBV12-3/TRBV12-4; j_gene: TRBJ1-5; CDR3aa: CASSPLVGGPNQPQHF; CDR3nt: TGTGCCAGCAGTCCCCTAGTAGGGGGGCCCAATCAGCCCCAGCATTTT
d_gene: .; abundance: .; len: 15; v_gene: TRBV4-3; j_gene: TRBJ2-7; CDR3aa: CASSQEAQGTWEQYF; CDR3nt: TGCGCCAGCAGCCAAGAGGCGCAGGGAACGTGGGAGCAGTACTTC
d_gene: .; abundance: .; len: 13; v_gene: TRBV12-3/TRBV12-4; j_gene: TRBJ1-2; CDR3aa: CASSLGGSSGYTF; CDR3nt: TGTGCCAGCAGTTTGGGGGGCAGTAGTGGCTACACCTTC
d_gene: .; abundance: .; len: 12; v_gene: TRBV5-6; j_gene: TRBJ1-1; CDR3aa: CASSILLGEAFF; CDR3nt: TGTGCCAGCAGCATACTTCTGGGAGAAGCTTTCTTT
d_gene: TRBD1; abundance: .; len: 15; v_gene: TRBV11-2; j_gene: TRBJ2-5; CDR3aa: CASTKRRTGEETQYF; CDR3nt: TGTGCCAGCACCAAACGCCGGACAGGGGAAGAGACCCAGTACTTC
d_gene: .; abundance: once; len: 17; v_gene: TRBV9; j_gene: TRBJ2-5; CDR3aa: CASSARGHLGLQETQYF; CDR3nt: TGTGCCAGCAGCGCGAGGGGACATCTGGGTCTTCAAGAGACCCAGTACTTC
d_gene: TRBD1; abundance: .; len: 14; v_gene: TRBV7-9; j_gene: TRBJ2-5; CDR3aa: CASSWGQGPETQYF; CDR3nt: TGTGCCAGCAGCTGGGGACAGGGTCCAGAGACCCAGTACTTC
d_gene: .; abundance: .; len: 17; v_gene: TRBV7-9; j_gene: TRBJ2-3; CDR3aa: CASSFPLRDRRSDTQYF; CDR3nt: TGTGCCAGCAGCTTCCCCCTGAGGGACCGGCGATCAGATACGCAGTATTTT
d_gene: TRBD1; abundance: .; len: 16; v_gene: TRBV12-3/TRBV12-4; j_gene: TRBJ2-5; CDR3aa: CASRPAGTGYQETQYF; CDR3nt: TGTGCCAGCAGACCCGCCGGGACAGGTTACCAAGAGACCCAGTACTTC
d_gene: .; abundance: .; len: 12; v_gene: TRBV30; j_gene: TRBJ2-7; CDR3aa: CAWRTGTYEQYF; CDR3nt: TGTGCCTGGAGGACGGGGACCTACGAGCAGTACTTC
d_gene: TRBD1; abundance: few; len: 13; v_gene: TRBV3-1; j_gene: TRBJ1-2; CDR3aa: CASSQQGDYGYTF; CDR3nt: TGTGCCAGCAGCCAGCAGGGGGACTATGGCTACACCTTC